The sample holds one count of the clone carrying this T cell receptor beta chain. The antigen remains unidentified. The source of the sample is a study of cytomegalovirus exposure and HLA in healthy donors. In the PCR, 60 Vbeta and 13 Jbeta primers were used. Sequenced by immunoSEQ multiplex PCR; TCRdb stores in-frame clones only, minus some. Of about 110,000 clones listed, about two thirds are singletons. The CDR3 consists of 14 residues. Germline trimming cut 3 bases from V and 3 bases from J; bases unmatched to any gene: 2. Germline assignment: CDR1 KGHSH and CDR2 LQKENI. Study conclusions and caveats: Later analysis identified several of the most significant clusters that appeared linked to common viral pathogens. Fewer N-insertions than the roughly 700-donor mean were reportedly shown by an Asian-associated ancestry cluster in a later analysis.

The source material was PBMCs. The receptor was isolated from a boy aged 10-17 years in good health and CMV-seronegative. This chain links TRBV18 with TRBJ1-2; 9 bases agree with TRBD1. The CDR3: CASSPWDRDYGYTF. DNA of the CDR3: TGTGCCAGCTCACCCTGGGACAGGGACTATGGCTACACCTTC.